This T cell receptor (beta chain) was retrieved from a study of T cell repertoires in cytomegalovirus infection. About the study: Both a matching HLA type and CMV infection were indicated by public TCR beta signatures.

MiXCR, run by TCRdb on the reads, gives a single entry per CDR3 protein. The sample carries around 290,000 distinct CDR3 sequences, under 30% recorded once. This clonotype was seen once. The antigen is not known. The study, taken as a whole, reports: There were HLA-C-restricted CMV-specific TCR beta clonotypes dominating the ex vivo response.

The CDR3 consists of 14 residues. Trimming shortened V by 0 bases and J by 4 bases, and 11 bases separated the two germline ends. The germline V gene encodes CDR1 SQVTM and CDR2 ANQGSEA. This sequence joins TRBV29-1 and TRBJ2-3; the D gene is possibly TRBD2 (5 bases). The source of this sequence is a human donor in good health (CMV status not recorded). Some clones in this sample may be carry-over from other donors' samples. Sample: PBMCs. This CDR3 is CSVEDFSGADTQYF. The CDR3 bases are TGCAGCGTTGAAGATTTCTCCGGGGCAGATACGCAGTATTTT.